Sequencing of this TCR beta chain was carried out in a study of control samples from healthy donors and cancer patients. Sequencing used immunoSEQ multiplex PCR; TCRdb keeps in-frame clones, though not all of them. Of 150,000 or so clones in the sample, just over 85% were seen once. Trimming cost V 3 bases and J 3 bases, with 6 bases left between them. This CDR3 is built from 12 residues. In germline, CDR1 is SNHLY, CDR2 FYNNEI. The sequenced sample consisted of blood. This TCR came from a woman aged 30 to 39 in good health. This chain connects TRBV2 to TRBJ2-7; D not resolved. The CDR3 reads CASSEGLYEQYV. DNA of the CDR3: TGTGCCAGCAGTGAGGGCCTCTACGAGCAGTACGTC.